This record concerns one T cell receptor (beta chain) sequence. The antigen remains unidentified. Positive CCR7 selection of CD45RO-negative cells yielded the naive CD8 cells, and terminally differentiated effector memory CD45RA+ cells were excluded. CDR1 is SEHNR and CDR2 is FQNEAQ in the germline V gene (reference sequence). The CDR3 totals 15 residues. V dropped 0 bases and J dropped 5 bases, with 14 bases sitting between them. These data are taken from a study of shared clonotypes between healthy human individuals. Whole-study results and caveats: As a rule, naive subsets had a larger estimated richness than memory subsets.

Genomic DNA per cell subset filled all wells of several immunoSEQ plates. The authors loaded roughly 200 ng DNA, 25,000 to 30,000 T cell genomes, into sorted-subset replicate PCRs. Sequencing used immunoSEQ multiplex PCR; TCRdb keeps in-frame clones, though not all of them. The sample includes some 580,000 clones, 95% to 98% of them seen just once. The rearrangement joins TRBV7-9 to TRBJ2-7; D is undetermined. This clonotype originated in a man aged 25 to 40 in good health. Sequencing used naive CD8+ T cells sorted from blood. The CDR3, as DNA: TGTGCCAGCAGCTTAGCGATAGGGTTTGGGAACGAGCAGTACTTC. Residues: CASSLAIGFGNEQYF.